This T cell receptor beta chain originates from a study of low-dose radiotherapy and immunotherapy resistance in tumors. Study overall: Participants in Cohort 2 were given 1 Gy per fraction every two weeks, for 13 Gy over 26 weeks.

This sample's time point: after trial treatment. The treatment here: LDRT plus nivolumab, ipilimumab, low-dose cyclophosphamide and aspirin (RACIN trial). Nivolumab, ipilimumab, aspirin, low-dose cyclophosphamide and low-dose radiotherapy were all administered to the donors. There are 13 residues in the CDR3. Losses at the gene ends were 10 bases for V and 4 bases for J; bases not matched to a gene: 5. The germline V gene has CDR1 MNHNS and CDR2 SASEGT. Priming of first-strand cDNA relied on TRAV- and TRBV-specific primers (covering alpha and beta chains). PCR amplification of the TCRs was performed with Phusion for 20 PCR cycles, and it relied on a constant-region primer together with a V-primer adapter. TCRdb analysed the reads with MiXCR anew, one entry per CDR3 protein. The sample holds around 84,000 distinct CDR3 sequences, 17% seen once. There are many counts of this clonotype.

The sequence derives from a male donor with prostate cancer. The genes are TRBV6-1 and TRBJ2-3, with TRBD1 identical over 10 bases. Sequenced material: PBMCs, taken after low-dose radiotherapy plus immunotherapy. The DNA for the CDR3 is TGTGCCACTCGGGACAGGGGATCAGATACGCAGTATTTT. Protein sequence: CATRDRGSDTQYF.